This TCR beta chain is from a study of OX40 agonist ivuxolimab in advanced cancers. For the study at large: A diagnosis of hepatocellular carcinoma, melanoma, renal cell or head and neck cancer was present in dose-escalation patients. Aged 23 to 79 with a mean of about 60 years, they were more than 80% male.

Assay: immunoSEQ multiplex PCR; the TCRdb copy retains only in-frame clones and omits some. The top ten clones hold around 0.39% of a sample with 60,000 to 90,000 clones, more than 90% of them seen once. This specimen was CD4+ or CD8+ T cells sorted from blood, taken in a trial of the OX40 agonist ivuxolimab. The source is an adult with an advanced solid tumor such as melanoma, head and neck, liver or kidney cancer.

DNA of the CDR3: TGTGCCAGCAGCGAGGACAGAGGGAACACCGGGGAGCTGTTTTTT. Protein product: CASSEDRGNTGELFF. J is TRBJ2-2 and V is TRBV11-2; TRBD1 is a possible D gene (6 bases). Trimming took off 5 bases at V and 1 base at J, with 11 bases between the two ends. Germline values: CDR1 SGHAT, CDR2 FQNNGV. The CDR3 runs 15 residues.